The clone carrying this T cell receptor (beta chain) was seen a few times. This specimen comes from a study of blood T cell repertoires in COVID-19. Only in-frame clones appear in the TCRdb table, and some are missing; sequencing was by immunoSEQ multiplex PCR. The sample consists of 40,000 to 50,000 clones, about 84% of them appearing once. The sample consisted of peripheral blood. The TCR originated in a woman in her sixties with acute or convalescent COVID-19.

The CDR3 DNA reads TGTGCCAGCAGCGTAGCTCCTAGCGGGAGGGCAAATGAGCAGTTCTTC. Its protein is CASSVAPSGRANEQFF. This chain links TRBV9 with TRBJ2-1, with 12 bases that match TRBD2. The length of the CDR3 is 16 residues. CDR1 is SGDLS, CDR2 YYNGEE, per germline. The junction had 5 bases not matched to a gene; V was cut back by 0 bases and J by 7 bases.